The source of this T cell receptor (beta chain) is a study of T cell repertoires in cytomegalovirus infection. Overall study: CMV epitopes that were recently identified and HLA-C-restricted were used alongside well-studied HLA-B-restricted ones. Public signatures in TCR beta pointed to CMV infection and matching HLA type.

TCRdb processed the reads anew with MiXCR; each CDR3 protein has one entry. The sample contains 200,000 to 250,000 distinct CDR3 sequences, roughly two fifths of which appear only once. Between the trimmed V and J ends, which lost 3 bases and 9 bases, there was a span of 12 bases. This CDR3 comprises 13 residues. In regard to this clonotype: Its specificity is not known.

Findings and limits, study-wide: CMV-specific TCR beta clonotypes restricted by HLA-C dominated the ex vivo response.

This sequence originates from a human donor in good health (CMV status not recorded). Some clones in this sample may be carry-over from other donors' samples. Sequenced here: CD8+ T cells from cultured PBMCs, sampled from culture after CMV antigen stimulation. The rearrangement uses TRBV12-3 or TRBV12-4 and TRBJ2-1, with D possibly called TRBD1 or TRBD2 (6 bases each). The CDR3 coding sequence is TGTGCCAGCAGTTTTGAGGGGGGAGGTGAGCAGTTCTTC. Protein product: CASSFEGGGEQFF.